This T cell receptor beta chain is drawn from a study of OX40 agonist ivuxolimab in advanced cancers. Blood sampling was done at baseline, cycle 4 day 1, and cycle 7 day 1. Germline assignment: CDR1 SGHDT and CDR2 YYEEEE. The ends were cut back, 2 bases at V and 6 bases at J, with 12 bases in the middle. CDR3 length: 13 amino acids. TCRdb's copy holds only in-frame clones and misses some; the assay was immunoSEQ multiplex PCR. Found here are approximately 99,000 clones, 86% of them singletons; the top ten hold more than 5%. Study-wide results and limits: In the 0.1 to 3.0 mg/kg range, CD4+ and CD8+ blood T cells had expanded clonally by week 6. Average numbers of expanded clones were greater in CD8+ T cells than in CD4+. It was not determined which antigens were specifically recognized by the peripheral T cells that had undergone clonal expansion.

In its sample, this clone was seen a few times. Its antigen is as yet unknown. Source: CD4+ or CD8+ T cells sorted from blood, taken in a trial of the OX40 agonist ivuxolimab. The chain has TRBV5-6 and TRBJ2-7; D not resolved. The sequence derives from an adult with an advanced solid tumor such as melanoma, head and neck, liver or kidney cancer. The CDR3: CASSFSYPFEQYF. CDR3 in DNA: TGTGCCAGCAGCTTCAGCTACCCTTTCGAGCAGTACTTC.